Listed here are 13 T cell receptor beta chains from one sample, sequenced in a study of shared clonotypes between healthy human individuals. Method: immunoSEQ multiplex PCR; TCRdb's copy keeps in-frame clones and lacks some. This table holds roughly 510,000 clones, nearly 80% found once. Source material: PBMCs. Every receptor here comes from a woman between 35 and 50 years old in good health. Some clones in this sample may be carry-over from other donors' samples.

The chain joins TRBV7-2 to TRBJ2-4; a weak D match, TRBD1 (5 bases). V was clipped by 3 bases and J by 6 bases, with 12 bases between them. From germline, CDR1 is SGHTA and CDR2 FQGNSA. This CDR3 has 14 residues. The CDR3 protein is CASSFGRQLNIQYF. CDR3 in DNA: TGTGCCAGCAGCTTTGGGCGACAGTTAAACATTCAGTACTTC.

V and J are TRBV2 and TRBJ2-7; D unclear. The germline V gene encodes CDR1 SNHLY and CDR2 FYNNEI. V gave up 2 bases and J gave up 9 bases, with 8 bases separating them. The CDR3 is made up of 11 amino acids. The chain's CDR3 is CASSELGVQYF. The DNA for the CDR3 is TGTGCCAGCAGTGAACTTGGCGTGCAGTACTTC.

This clone came up a few times. The chain joins TRBV11-2 to TRBJ2-1; 7 nucleotides align to TRBD2. V was pared by 4 bases and J by 7 bases, with 7 bases of the junction left unmatched. The V gene's germline CDR1 is SGHAT and CDR2 FQNNGV. The CDR3 is 14 residues long. CDR3 amino acids: CASSSGTKANEQFF. The CDR3 bases are TGTGCCAGCAGCTCTGGGACTAAGGCGAATGAGCAGTTCTTC.

The rearrangement uses TRBV6-1 and TRBJ2-5; the D gene is possibly TRBD2 (5 bases). CDR1 is MNHNS, CDR2 SASEGT, per germline. This CDR3 has 16 amino acids. The V gene lost 4 bases and the J gene lost 2 bases, with 17 bases spanning the gap. Written as DNA, the CDR3 is TGTGCCAGCAGTGCCTCCCCCCGAGCGGTACAAGAGACCCAGTACTTC. Translated, it gives CASSASPRAVQETQYF.

The chain couples TRBV5-1 to TRBJ2-3; 7 bases agree with TRBD1. The junction had 11 bases not matched to a gene; V was cut back by 3 bases and J by 4 bases. The CDR3 contains 16 residues. Per the germline V gene, CDR1 is SGHRS and CDR2 is YFSETQ. CDR3: CASSSQPTGSADTQYF. Written as DNA, the CDR3 is TGCGCCAGCAGCTCCCAACCGACAGGGTCCGCAGATACGCAGTATTTT.

The rearrangement links TRBV19 to TRBJ2-1; 8 nucleotides align to TRBD1. Germline CDR1 and CDR2: LNHDA and SQIVND (reference sequence). The CDR3 runs 16 residues. With V trimmed by 1 base and J by 8 bases, 10 bases remained unmatched. CDR3: CASSIGPGTGVDEQFF. The DNA for the CDR3 is TGTGCCAGTAGTATAGGACCCGGGACAGGAGTGGATGAGCAGTTCTTC.

This rearrangement joins TRBV6-1 to TRBJ2-7; 11 positions match TRBD1. Germline V lookup: CDR1 MNHNS, CDR2 SASEGT. Trimming cost V 11 bases and J 4 bases; bases outside gene matches: 10. CDR3 size: 14 residues. The CDR3 spells CASTGGTGGYEQYF. DNA for the CDR3: TGTGCCTCGACAGGAGGGACAGGGGGGTACGAGCAGTACTTC.

The V gene is TRBV6-4, the J gene TRBJ2-3, with 8 positions matching TRBD2. Trimming at V came to 0 bases and at J to 0 bases, leaving 2 bases not matched to a gene. In germline, CDR1 is MRHNA, CDR2 SNTAGT. The CDR3 contains 16 residues. The CDR3 here is CASSDSRGASTDTQYF. DNA for the CDR3: TGTGCCAGCAGTGACTCGCGGGGGGCTAGCACAGATACGCAGTATTTT.

This sequence joins TRBV6-1 and TRBJ2-7, with TRBD1 matching over 12 bases. This CDR3 is 14 amino acids long. V shed 6 bases, J shed 4 bases, and the junction held 4 bases outside the gene matches. Germline-derived CDR1 and CDR2 are MNHNS and SASEGT. The CDR3 DNA reads as TGTGCCAGCAGGGGGGACAGGGGGCTTTACGAGCAGTACTTC. Amino acid sequence: CASRGDRGLYEQYF.

This chain uses TRBV30 with TRBJ1-5; the D is unclear. Germline values: CDR1 GTSNPN, CDR2 SVGIG (reference sequence). The CDR3 consists of 13 residues. With 0 bases removed from V and 4 bases from J, the gap between germline ends came to 7 bases. The CDR3 DNA reads as TGTGCCTGGAGTGTACGAGGGAATCAGCCCCAGCATTTT. The encoded protein is CAWSVRGNQPQHF.

V is TRBV7-6 and J is TRBJ2-7; D perhaps matches TRBD2 (5 bases). The CDR3 contains 14 residues. Germline values: CDR1 SGHVS, CDR2 FNYEAQ. V dropped 5 bases and J dropped 0 bases, with 11 bases sitting between them. The CDR3 nucleotides are TGTGCCAGCAGCCCCGAGCGGTACTCCTACGAGCAGTACTTC. Amino acids: CASSPERYSYEQYF.

Here the CDR3 reads CASSDRTSGMGEQYF. DNA for the CDR3: TGTGCCAGCAGTGACAGAACTAGCGGGATGGGTGAGCAGTACTTC. This chain joins TRBV2 and TRBJ2-7; 10 bases align to TRBD2. The CDR3 runs to 15 residues. Germline loops: CDR1 SNHLY, CDR2 FYNNEI. Trimming took 3 bases from V and 7 from J; bases not matched to a gene: 9.

V and J are TRBV15 and TRBJ2-7; 7 bases match TRBD1. Germline V gene sequence: CDR1 LNHNV, CDR2 YYDKDF (reference sequence). J gave up 5 bases and V 3 bases, and 7 bases lay outside the gene matches. The CDR3 runs to 14 residues. The CDR3 reads CATSRGRGSHEQYF. The CDR3 nucleotides read TGTGCCACCAGCAGGGGCAGGGGGTCCCACGAGCAGTACTTC.